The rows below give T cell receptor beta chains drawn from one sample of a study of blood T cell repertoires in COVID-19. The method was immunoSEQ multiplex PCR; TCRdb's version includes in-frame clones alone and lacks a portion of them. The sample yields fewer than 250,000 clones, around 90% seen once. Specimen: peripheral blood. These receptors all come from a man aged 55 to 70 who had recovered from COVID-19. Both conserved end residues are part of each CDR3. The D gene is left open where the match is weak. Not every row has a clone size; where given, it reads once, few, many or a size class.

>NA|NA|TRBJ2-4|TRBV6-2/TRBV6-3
TGTGCCAGCAGTTACAGACAGGCGTTAGCCAAAAACATTCAGTACTTC
CASSYRQALAKNIQYF
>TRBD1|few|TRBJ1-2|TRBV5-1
TGCGCCAGCAGCTTGGACAGGGGATCGGGCTACACCTTC
CASSLDRGSGYTF
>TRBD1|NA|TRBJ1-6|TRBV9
TGTGCCAGCAGCGCCACGGGACAGGGAAGTTCACCCCTCCACTTT
CASSATGQGSSPLHF
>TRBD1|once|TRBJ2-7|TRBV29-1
TGCAGCGTTGAAGGACCAGAGGGACAGAGCTCCTACGAGCAGTACTTC
CSVEGPEGQSSYEQYF
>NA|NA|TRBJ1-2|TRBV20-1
TGCAGTGCTAGTGACAGCTATGGCTACACCTTC
CSASDSYGYTF
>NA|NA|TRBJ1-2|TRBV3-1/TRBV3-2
TGTGCCAGCAGCCAAGAAGCAGGGGCTAACTATGGCTACACCTTC
CASSQEAGANYGYTF
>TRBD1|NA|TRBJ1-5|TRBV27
TGTGCCAGCACTATTACAGGGGCGGGCAATCAGCCCCAGCATTTT
CASTITGAGNQPQHF
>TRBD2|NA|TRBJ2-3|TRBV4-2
TGTGCCAGCAGCCAAGATGCTAGCGGGGGGGTCGATACGCAGTATTTT
CASSQDASGGVDTQYF
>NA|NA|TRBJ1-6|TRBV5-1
TGCGCCAGCAGCTTGAATCCAGTTACCTATAATTCACCCCTCCACTTT
CASSLNPVTYNSPLHF
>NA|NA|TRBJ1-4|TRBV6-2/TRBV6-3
TGTGCCAGCAGTAAAACCAGGGCCGCTAATGAAAAACTGTTTTTT
CASSKTRAANEKLFF
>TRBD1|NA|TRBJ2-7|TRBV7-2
TGTGCCAGCAGCTTATTTTATTCCGGGACAGGGGTTAGCGAGCAGTACTTC
CASSLFYSGTGVSEQYF
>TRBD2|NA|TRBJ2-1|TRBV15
TGTGCCACCAGCGCCCGAGGGACTAGGCTTCTTCCCGAGCAGTTCTTC
CATSARGTRLLPEQFF
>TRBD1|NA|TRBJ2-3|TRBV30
TGTGCCTACGGCCCCGTGACAGGGGTTGGAGATACGCAGTATTTT
CAYGPVTGVGDTQYF
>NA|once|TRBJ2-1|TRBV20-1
TGCAGTGGAGACTCCTACAATGAGCAGTTCTTC
CSGDSYNEQFF
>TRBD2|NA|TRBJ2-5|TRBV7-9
TGTGCCAGCAGCCCCGGACTAGCGGGGGAAAGAGAGACCCAGTACTTC
CASSPGLAGERETQYF
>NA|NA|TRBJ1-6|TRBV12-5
TGTGCTAGTGCCACGGGGGAGGCTAGAAATTCACCCCTCCACTTT
CASATGEARNSPLHF
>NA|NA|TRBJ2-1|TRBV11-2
TGTGCCAGCAGCTTAGATCGCGCTAGCGAGCAGTTCTTC
CASSLDRASEQFF
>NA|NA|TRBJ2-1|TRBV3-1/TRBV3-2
TGTGCCAGCAGCCAAACCCCCTCTAGCGAGACGTCTTACTCTGAGCAGTTCTTC
CASSQTPSSETSYSEQFF
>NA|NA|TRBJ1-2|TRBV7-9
TGTGCCAGCAGCTTAGCACGCCTACCCTATGGCTACACCTTC
CASSLARLPYGYTF
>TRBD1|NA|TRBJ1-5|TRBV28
TGTGCCAGCAGTTCTCGGGACAGGGATAATCAGCCCCAGCATTTT
CASSSRDRDNQPQHF
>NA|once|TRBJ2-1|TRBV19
TGTGCCAGTAGTATATGGGGGGATCGATACAATGAGCAGTTCTTC
CASSIWGDRYNEQFF
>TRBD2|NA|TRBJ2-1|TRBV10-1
TGCGCCAGCAGTGAGCCGTTTAAACTAGCGGGAATGGATGAGCAGTTCTTC
CASSEPFKLAGMDEQFF
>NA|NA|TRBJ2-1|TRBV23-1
TGCGCCAGCAGTCAACAGGGTATGGACAATGAGCAGTTCTTC
CASSQQGMDNEQFF
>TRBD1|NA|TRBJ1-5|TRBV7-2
TGTGCCAGCAGCTCGCTTGGGACAGTCAATCAGCCCCAGCATTTT
CASSSLGTVNQPQHF
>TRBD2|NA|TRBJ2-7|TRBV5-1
TGCGCCAGCAGCCTCTCGGGACTAGCGGGAGGAATGGGCGAGCAGTACTTC
CASSLSGLAGGMGEQYF
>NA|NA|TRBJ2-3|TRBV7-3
TGTGCCAGCAGCCTATACCGGGGGGCTAGAGATACGCAGTATTTT
CASSLYRGARDTQYF
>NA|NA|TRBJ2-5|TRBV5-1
TGCGCCAGCAGCTCCGGCGACGGGGATACCTTCAGGACCCAGTACTTC
CASSSGDGDTFRTQYF
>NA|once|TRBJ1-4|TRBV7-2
TGTGCCAGCAGCTTTTCAGGCGAAACTAATGAAAAACTGTTTTTT
CASSFSGETNEKLFF
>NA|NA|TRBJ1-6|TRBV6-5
TGTGCCAGCAGTCGACAGATTAATAATTCACCCCTCCACTTT
CASSRQINNSPLHF